The rows below give T cell receptor beta chains drawn from one sample of a study of graft-versus-host responses after intestinal transplantation. Only in-frame clones appear in the TCRdb table, and some are missing; sequencing was by immunoSEQ multiplex PCR. The sample lists 90,000 to 150,000 clones, 85% to 95% occurring once. Which antigens these TCRs recognize remains unknown. Specimen: unstimulated CD8+ T cells sorted from spleen or lymph node cells, collected before intestinal transplant. Receptors were obtained from a human donor who received an intestinal transplant. CDR3s include the opening cysteine and the closing phenylalanine or tryptophan. D genes are given only for firm matches. Expanded clones are given a class, and other clones once, few, many or no size at all.

cdr3_aa,cdr3_nt,j_call,v_call,clone_size,d_call
CASSSGEEKLFF,TGTGCCAGCAGCTCGGGAGAGGAAAAACTGTTTTTT,TRBJ1-4,TRBV11-2,NA,NA
CASSPSPGNTEAFF,TGTGCCAGCAGCCCGTCCCCAGGTAACACTGAAGCTTTCTTT,TRBJ1-1,TRBV14,NA,NA
CSAEEGSSYEQYF,TGCAGTGCCGAAGAGGGTTCCTCCTACGAGCAGTACTTC,TRBJ2-7,TRBV29-1,NA,NA
CASSPGTGRSYGYTF,TGTGCCAGCAGTCCTGGGACAGGGAGGAGCTATGGCTACACCTTC,TRBJ1-2,TRBV28,NA,TRBD1
CAISAVEAGREQYF,TGTGCCATCAGTGCTGTGGAGGCAGGGCGCGAGCAGTACTTC,TRBJ2-7,TRBV10-3,once,NA
CASSHSRDTLTDTQYF,TGTGCCAGCTCCCACTCGCGGGATACCCTCACAGATACGCAGTATTTT,TRBJ2-3,TRBV14,NA,NA
CASSWDPNGNEQFF,TGTGCCAGCAGCTGGGACCCCAACGGGAATGAGCAGTTCTTC,TRBJ2-1,TRBV6-5,NA,NA
CASSQGRGIYEQYF,TGCGCCAGCAGCCAAGGTAGGGGGATTTACGAGCAGTACTTC,TRBJ2-7,TRBV4-3,NA,NA
CATWGWSYEQYF,TGTGCCACCTGGGGCTGGTCGTACGAGCAGTACTTC,TRBJ2-7,TRBV6-1,NA,NA
CASSLPGTGPEQYF,TGTGCCAGCAGTCTTCCCGGGACAGGCCCCGAGCAGTACTTC,TRBJ2-7,TRBV28,NA,TRBD1
CASRDILGYGYTF,TGTGCCAGCAGAGACATTTTAGGCTATGGCTACACCTTC,TRBJ1-2,TRBV9,NA,NA
CASATGENQPQHF,TGTGCCAGCGCGACAGGGGAGAATCAGCCCCAGCATTTT,TRBJ1-5,TRBV6-6,NA,TRBD1
CASSKVGVSSGNTIYF,TGTGCCAGCAGCAAAGTAGGCGTGAGCTCTGGAAACACCATATATTTT,TRBJ1-3,TRBV21-1,NA,NA
CASSDSSNEQFF,TGTGCCAGCAGTGATTCGAGCAATGAGCAGTTCTTC,TRBJ2-1,TRBV9,NA,NA
CASQEKTGSYEQYF,TGCGCCAGCCAGGAGAAGACTGGGTCCTACGAGCAGTACTTC,TRBJ2-7,TRBV10-2,NA,NA
CSVVAVQETQYF,TGCAGCGTTGTGGCAGTCCAAGAGACCCAGTACTTC,TRBJ2-5,TRBV29-1,NA,NA
CASGGEDGSSYEQYF,TGTGCCAGCGGCGGGGAGGATGGTAGCAGTTACGAGCAGTACTTC,TRBJ2-7,TRBV11-2,NA,NA
CASSPGQGAYEQYF,TGTGCCAGCAGTCCGGGACAGGGGGCCTACGAGCAGTACTTC,TRBJ2-7,TRBV27,few,TRBD1
CASSFVGSNQPQHF,TGTGCCAGCAGTTTTGTGGGCAGCAATCAGCCCCAGCATTTT,TRBJ1-5,TRBV28,NA,NA
CAISERWISYNEQFF,TGTGCCATCAGTGAGCGGTGGATCTCCTACAATGAGCAGTTCTTC,TRBJ2-1,TRBV10-3,once,NA
CASLPESNYGYTF,TGTGCCAGCCTCCCAGAATCCAACTATGGCTACACCTTC,TRBJ1-2,TRBV28,NA,NA
CSATDTQYF,TGCAGTGCAACTGATACGCAGTATTTT,TRBJ2-3,TRBV20-1,NA,NA
CSVEGQVSMMNTEAFF,TGCAGCGTTGAAGGGCAGGTCAGTATGATGAACACTGAAGCTTTCTTT,TRBJ1-1,TRBV29-1,NA,NA
CASSGGRASYEQYF,TGTGCCAGCAGTGGCGGAAGGGCTTCGTACGAACAGTACTTC,TRBJ2-7,TRBV6-5,NA,NA
CASSQTGNYGYTF,TGTGCCAGCAGCCAGACAGGCAATTATGGCTACACCTTC,TRBJ1-2,TRBV11-2,NA,NA
CASSPTSGTDTQYF,TGTGCCAGCAGTCCCACTAGCGGGACAGATACGCAGTATTTT,TRBJ2-3,TRBV28,NA,TRBD2
CASSSPLREAGGPSEQFF,TGTGCCAGCAGTTCCCCCCTCAGAGAAGCGGGAGGGCCCAGTGAGCAGTTCTTC,TRBJ2-1,TRBV27,NA,TRBD2
CASKAGVGTDTQYF,TGTGCCAGCAAGGCGGGAGTGGGCACAGATACGCAGTATTTT,TRBJ2-3,TRBV6-5,NA,TRBD2
CASSTHGTDPNIQYF,TGTGCCAGCAGCACTCACGGGACGGACCCAAACATTCAGTACTTC,TRBJ2-4,TRBV13,NA,NA
CASSILPQGGPYNEQFF,TGTGCCAGTAGTATTTTACCCCAGGGGGGCCCGTACAATGAGCAGTTCTTC,TRBJ2-1,TRBV19,NA,NA
CASSIPDRGPTDTQYF,TGTGCCAGTAGTATTCCTGACAGGGGGCCCACAGATACGCAGTATTTT,TRBJ2-3,TRBV19,NA,TRBD1
CASSQEKTGERLGGYTF,TGTGCCAGCAGCCAAGAGAAGACGGGGGAGAGGCTAGGAGGCTACACCTTC,TRBJ1-2,TRBV4-2,NA,NA
CASSGTGSSTDTQYF,TGTGCCAGCAGCGGGACAGGCTCTAGCACAGATACGCAGTATTTT,TRBJ2-3,TRBV7-3,NA,TRBD1
CASLRRGYEQYF,TGTGCCAGCCTCAGACGTGGCTACGAGCAGTACTTC,TRBJ2-7,TRBV28,NA,NA
CASSLMAGVYEQYF,TGTGCCAGCAGCTTAATGGCTGGGGTCTACGAGCAGTACTTC,TRBJ2-7,TRBV5-4,NA,NA
CASSILRDSPYEQYF,TGTGCCAGCAGTATTCTTCGGGACTCACCTTACGAGCAGTACTTC,TRBJ2-7,TRBV27,NA,NA